The 16 T cell receptor beta chains given below trace back to one sample, sequenced in a study of beta chain features in type 1 diabetes. The authors reverse transcribed all of the isolated RNA, so sequencing captured expressed TCRB transcripts. Only in-frame clones appear in the TCRdb table, and some are missing; sequencing was by immunoSEQ multiplex PCR. The sample yields about half a million clones, 30% seen once. Sequenced: naive CD4+ T cells from blood. These receptors were collected from a young man in good health.

This clone has just a few counts. This chain uses TRBV29-1 with TRBJ2-1, with 9 bases fitting TRBD2. The germline V gene encodes CDR1 SQVTM and CDR2 ANQGSEA. The CDR3 covers 14 residues. V lost 6 bases, J lost 4 bases, and 7 bases stayed unmatched. The CDR3 DNA reads TGCAGCGTCCCCGGAGCGGGAGGATACAATGAGCAGTTCTTC. Its protein is CSVPGAGGYNEQFF.

The V call is TRBV7-6, the J call TRBJ2-5; 11 bases are shared with TRBD2. Trimming took 5 bases from V and 5 from J; bases not matched to a gene: 10. CDR1 is SGHVS and CDR2 is FNYEAQ in the germline V gene. This CDR3 spans 16 amino acids. CDR3 amino acids: CASSVGNGLAGETQYF. The DNA for the CDR3 is TGTGCCAGCAGCGTAGGGAATGGACTAGCGGGTGAGACCCAGTACTTC.

This clone was picked up one time. The germline gene is not matched at one end of the junction; a read error may be the cause. The rearrangement joins TRBV7-2 to TRBJ2-1, with D perhaps assigned TRBD1 or TRBD2 (5 bases each). This CDR3 is 14 amino acids long. In germline, CDR1 is SGHTA, CDR2 FQGNSA. CDR3 protein: CASSLVGAGNGQFF. CDR3 DNA: TGTGCCAGCAGCTTAGTAGGGGCCGGGAATGGGCAGTTCTTC.

The chain couples TRBV7-9 to TRBJ2-3, with 8 bases lining up with TRBD1. V dropped 5 bases and J dropped 0; count of bases not matched to a gene: 4. The CDR3 loop spans 15 amino acids. The germline V gene encodes CDR1 SEHNR and CDR2 FQNEAQ (reference sequence). The DNA of the CDR3 is TGTGCCAGCAGCCTAAGGACAGGGAGCACAGATACGCAGTATTTT. It encodes CASSLRTGSTDTQYF.

This clone was detected only a few times. The chain is built from TRBV30 and TRBJ1-3, with TRBD1 identical over 7 bases. V lost 5 bases and J lost 3; bases outside the gene matches: 13. The CDR3 length is 16 residues. CDR1 GTSNPN and CDR2 SVGIG come from the germline V gene (reference sequence). CDR3 loop: CAWDRSRDSFGNTIYF. The CDR3, as DNA: TGTGCCTGGGACCGTTCCAGGGACAGCTTTGGAAACACCATATATTTT.

This rearrangement joins TRBV4-2 to TRBJ2-1; possible D gene TRBD2, 5 bases. Germline assignment: CDR1 LGHNA and CDR2 YNFKEQ. The CDR3 totals 15 residues. Trimming shortened V by 6 bases and J by 0 bases, and 12 bases separated the two germline ends. The CDR3 coding sequence is TGTGCCAGCAGTCCTCGGGGAAGCTCCTACAATGAGCAGTTCTTC. Protein sequence: CASSPRGSSYNEQFF.

There are a few counts of this clone. The chain carries TRBV7-9 and TRBJ2-7, with D perhaps TRBD2 (5 bases). This CDR3 has 14 amino acids. Between the trimmed V and J ends, which lost 5 bases and 6 bases, there was a span of 17 bases. Germline-derived CDR1 and CDR2 are SEHNR and FQNEAQ (reference sequence). Here the CDR3 DNA reads TGTGCCAGCAGCCCTTTTCCGCTAGCTGGCGAGCAGTACTTC. Residues: CASSPFPLAGEQYF.

This clone was observed a handful of times. The rearrangement uses TRBV9 and TRBJ2-6; maybe TRBD1 (5 bases). CDR3 length equals 16 residues. Germline V gives CDR1 SGDLS, CDR2 YYNGEE. The ends were cut back, 4 bases at V and 0 bases at J, with 11 bases in the middle. CDR3 DNA: TGTGCCAGCAGCACAGGAAGGGCCTCTGGGGCCAACGTCCTGACTTTC. Protein: CASSTGRASGANVLTF.

The chain employs TRBV29-1 and TRBJ2-7, with 8 bases fitting TRBD2. The CDR3 has 13 amino acids. With 6 bases clipped from V and 3 bases from J, the junction kept 7 bases outside the gene matches. CDR1 SQVTM and CDR2 ANQGSEA come from the germline V gene. This CDR3 is CSVLGTRGYEQYF. The DNA of the CDR3 is TGCAGCGTCCTCGGGACTAGAGGCTACGAGCAGTACTTC.

This clone was counted a few times. The rearrangement links TRBV30 to TRBJ1-1, with 7 nucleotides matching TRBD1. V shed 6 bases and J 4 bases; nucleotides not matched to a gene: 11. This CDR3 contains 14 residues. The germline CDR1 and CDR2 sequences are GTSNPN and SVGIG (reference sequence). The CDR3 sequence is CACIPGTEGTEAFF. CDR3 coding DNA: TGTGCCTGTATACCCGGGACAGAAGGCACTGAAGCTTTCTTT.

The chain employs TRBV4-2 and TRBJ2-1, with TRBD2 matching over 10 bases. Unmatched junction bases numbered 5, after V lost 1 base and J lost 5 bases. Germline CDR1 and CDR2: LGHNA and YNFKEQ. The CDR3 contains 16 residues. As DNA, the CDR3 is TGTGCCAGCAGCCAAGTTCCAAGCGGGAGGGACAATGAGCAGTTCTTC. Its translation is CASSQVPSGRDNEQFF.

The V call is TRBV27, the J call TRBJ2-3, with TRBD2 matching 10 bases. Germline V gene sequence: CDR1 MNHEY, CDR2 SMNVEV (reference sequence). Trimming removed 4 bases from V and 5 bases from J; junction bases left unmatched: 9. This CDR3 has 16 amino acids. The CDR3, as DNA: TGTGCCAGCAGTTCCACGAGCGGGAGGGCCAGAGATACGCAGTATTTT. This encodes CASSSTSGRARDTQYF.

J is TRBJ2-7 and V is TRBV18, with 11 bases that match TRBD2. Per the germline V gene, CDR1 is KGHSH and CDR2 is LQKENI. Trimming removed 5 bases from V and 4 bases from J; junction bases left unmatched: 4. The CDR3 contains 14 residues. CDR3 region: CASSIAGGPYEQYF. Here the CDR3 DNA reads TGTGCCAGCTCAATAGCGGGAGGGCCATACGAGCAGTACTTC.

This clone has just one count. The chain employs TRBV28 and TRBJ1-1; no reliable D call. In germline, CDR1 is MDHEN, CDR2 SYDVKM. The CDR3 loop spans 13 amino acids. V lost 8 bases and J lost 4, with 14 bases in between. The CDR3 DNA is TGTGCCAGCGTCGGAGGACGAGTCACTGAAGCTTTCTTT. Encoded protein: CASVGGRVTEAFF.

The rearrangement joins TRBV9 to TRBJ1-2, with D uncertain. The CDR3 loop spans 14 amino acids. Germline V gene sequence: CDR1 SGDLS, CDR2 YYNGEE. Trimming shortened V by 0 bases and J by 2 bases, and 8 bases separated the two germline ends. CDR3: CASSVVQINYGYTF. CDR3 sequence (DNA): TGTGCCAGCAGCGTAGTACAGATAAACTATGGCTACACCTTC.

The chain recombines TRBV10-3 with TRBJ2-7; D remains unclear. Trimming stripped 6 bases from V and 3 bases from J, with 9 bases between. Germline V gene lookup returns CDR1 ENHRY and CDR2 SYGVKD. The CDR3 is 12 residues long. CDR3 protein: CAIRNLDYEQYF. DNA for the CDR3: TGTGCCATCAGAAACTTGGACTACGAGCAGTACTTC.